This T cell receptor (beta chain) appears in the sequencing data of a study of control samples from healthy donors and cancer patients. As concerns this clone: The sample holds other DNA sequences that translate to the same CDR3.

Germline V CDR1 and CDR2: MNHNS, SASEGT. The CDR3 consists of 13 residues. The germline V and J ends were trimmed by 0 bases and 6 bases, with 9 bases remaining between them. The data were produced by immunoSEQ multiplex PCR, yet TCRdb's version contains in-frame clones alone and is incomplete. The sample holds 350,000 to 450,000 clones; around nine tenths are singletons and the top ten take around 6.4%. Sequenced sample: PBMCs. V gene TRBV6-1 combines with J gene TRBJ2-7, with D perhaps TRBD1 (6 bases). The receptor was derived from a middle-aged man with head and neck cancer. The CDR3 here is CASSEALRGEQYF. The CDR3 DNA reads as TGTGCCAGCAGTGAAGCTCTCAGGGGCGAGCAGTACTTC.